The 11 T cell receptor beta chains in this list originate from one sample, sequenced in a study of T cells in Graves' hyperthyroidism and ophthalmopathy. The TCR beta CDR3 regions underwent amplification using RNA transcripts as the source. The HTBI primer set was used in a first-round RT-PCR of the TCR CDR3. MiXCR was run by TCRdb on the multiplex PCR reads, yielding one entry per CDR3 protein. The sample carries a few hundred thousand distinct CDR3 sequences, 13% to 15% recorded once. Sequencing was done on a sample of blood. These receptors were taken from a middle-aged woman with Graves' hyperthyroidism.

This clonotype has at least ten counts. The chain combines TRBV6-1 with TRBJ2-7; no clear D gene. This CDR3 has 11 residues. V was trimmed by 7 bases and J by 2 bases, leaving 6 bases between them. Germline V gene data show CDR1 as MNHNS and CDR2 as SASEGT. CDR3 sequence reads: CASNRAYEQYF. CDR3 in DNA: TGTGCCAGCAACAGAGCCTACGAGCAGTACTTC.

This clonotype was recorded at least ten times. The CDR3, as DNA: TGTGCCAGCAGACAAGGGACTAGCGGGAGAATCACAGATACGCAGTATTTT. Amino acid sequence: CASRQGTSGRITDTQYF. V gene TRBV7-3 combines with J gene TRBJ2-3; the match to TRBD2 covers 14 bases. This CDR3 is 17 amino acids long. V lost 6 bases, J lost 2 bases, and 7 bases stayed unmatched. Germline CDR1 is SGHTA and CDR2 is FQGTGA.

This clonotype was counted a few times. V usage is TRBV27 and J usage is TRBJ1-4; no firm D call. The V end was cut by 3 bases, the J end by 8 bases, with 7 bases between. CDR3 length: 12 residues. The germline CDR1 and CDR2 sequences are MNHEY and SMNVEV (reference sequence). CDR3 DNA sequence: TGTGCCAGCAGTTTCCTTGGAGAAAAACTGTTTTTT. As protein: CASSFLGEKLFF.

This clonotype has a handful of counts. A much larger clone lies one base from this, so it may be a read error. The chain is built from TRBV7-6 and TRBJ2-5; possible D gene TRBD1, 6 bases. The germline V gene has CDR1 SGHVS and CDR2 FNYEAQ. V gave up 5 bases and J gave up 2 bases, with 15 bases separating them. CDR3 length: 15 residues. The CDR3 nucleotides are TGTGCCAGCAGCATCGGGCCAGGGGCGCAAGAGACCCAGTACTTC. The encoded protein is CASSIGPGAQETQYF.

This clonotype was recorded at least ten times. V and J are TRBV7-8 and TRBJ2-5; D possibly corresponds to TRBD1 (5 bases). The germline V gene encodes CDR1 SGHVS and CDR2 FQNEAQ. Trimming removed 8 bases at V and 5 bases at J, with 18 bases between. The CDR3 loop spans 14 amino acids. Written as DNA, the CDR3 is TGTGCCAGCTTAAGGCCCGTCCCAGGGGAGACCCAGTACTTC. It encodes CASLRPVPGETQYF.

This clonotype was counted at least ten times. The chain carries TRBV12-3 or TRBV12-4 and TRBJ2-5; D is ambiguous. The CDR3 length is 15 residues. Trimming removed 6 bases from V and 5 bases from J, with 19 bases in between. CDR3 sequence reads: CASSPGGAAGETQYF. The CDR3 DNA reads as TGTGCCAGCAGCCCCGGTGGCGCGGCCGGGGAGACCCAGTACTTC.

This clonotype was recorded many times. The CDR3: CASRQTGAANSYEQYF. The CDR3 DNA follows: TGTGCCAGCAGACAGACAGGGGCGGCCAACTCCTACGAGCAGTACTTC. The chain employs TRBV7-8 and TRBJ2-7, with 8 bases matching TRBD1. J gave up 0 bases and V 6 bases, and 10 bases lay outside the gene matches. This CDR3 contains 16 residues. CDR1 is SGHVS, CDR2 FQNEAQ, per germline.

This clonotype appeared many times. Here the CDR3 reads CASREADSRQFF. CDR3 sequence (DNA): TGTGCCAGCAGAGAGGCAGATTCACGGCAGTTCTTC. This chain links TRBV2 with TRBJ2-1, with D unresolved. The CDR3 sequence is 12 residues long. V was pared by 6 bases and J by 12 bases, with 15 bases between. Germline CDR1 is SNHLY and CDR2 is FYNNEI. Full variable domain (remainder filled in from reference TRBV2 and TRBJ2-1): EPEVTQTPSHQVTQMGQEVILRCVPISNHLYFYWYRQILGQKVEFLVSFYNNEISEKSEIFDDQFSVERPDGSNFTLKIRSTKLEDSAMYFCASREADSRQFFGPGTRLTVL.

This clonotype was recorded a few times. The chain is built from TRBV7-2 and TRBJ2-5; the D call may be TRBD1 or TRBD2 (5 bases each). CDR3 length equals 15 residues. Trimming removed 2 bases at V and 1 base at J, with 11 bases between. Per the germline V gene, CDR1 is SGHTA and CDR2 is FQGNSA. CDR3 residues: CASSLLGGGQETQYF. The CDR3 DNA is TGTGCCAGCAGCTTACTCGGTGGGGGCCAAGAGACCCAGTACTTC.

This clonotype was counted only a few times. The chain joins TRBV29-1 to TRBJ2-2; D may be TRBD2 (6 bases). The CDR3 runs to 13 residues. Germline V gene lookup returns CDR1 SQVTM and CDR2 ANQGSEA. The V end was cut by 4 bases, the J end by 1 base, with 7 bases between. CDR3 sequence (DNA): TGCAGCGTTGCGGGGGTGAACACCGGGGAGCTGTTTTTT. It is translated as CSVAGVNTGELFF.

This clonotype was seen repeatedly, ten times or more. This rearrangement joins TRBV20-1 to TRBJ2-1; D is possibly TRBD1 or TRBD2 (5 bases each). Deletions cut 6 bases from V and 4 bases from J, with 16 bases between. Germline V CDR1 and CDR2: DFQATT, SNEGSKA (reference sequence). There are 14 residues in the CDR3. CDR3 nucleotides: TGCAGTGCCGCCCAGGGACCTGAGTACAATGAGCAGTTCTTC. Protein sequence: CSAAQGPEYNEQFF.